Presented here are 30 T cell receptor beta chains from one specimen sequenced in a study of control samples from healthy donors and cancer patients. The method was immunoSEQ multiplex PCR; TCRdb's version includes in-frame clones alone and lacks a portion of them. The sample has about 22,000 clones; roughly 83% are singletons. The sequenced sample consisted of PBMCs. The source of these receptors is a man aged 60 to 75 with head and neck cancer.

The chain employs TRBV10-2 and TRBJ2-1; TRBD2 aligns across 15 bases. The CDR3 consists of 20 residues. The trim removed 0 bases at V and 0 bases at J, leaving 6 bases unmatched. Germline assignment: CDR1 WSHSY and CDR2 SAAADI. Written as DNA, the CDR3 is TGCGCCAGCAGTGAGTCGGGACTAGCGGGAGGCAAGAGCTCCTACAATGAGCAGTTCTTC. It yields the protein CASSESGLAGGKSSYNEQFF.

This rearrangement joins TRBV5-6 to TRBJ2-7, with a tentative D call TRBD2 (5 bases). V was trimmed by 5 bases and J by 0 bases, leaving 18 bases between them. CDR3 length equals 16 residues. Germline V gene lookup returns CDR1 SGHDT and CDR2 YYEEEE. In nucleotides, the CDR3 is TGTGCCAGCAGTATCAGCCCGGGAAGCAGCTCCTACGAGCAGTACTTC. It codes for CASSISPGSSSYEQYF.

This clone was detected once. The chain links TRBV2 to TRBJ2-4; no clear D. This CDR3 region has 12 residues. Trimming took off 6 bases at V and 6 bases at J, with 9 bases between the two ends. Germline CDR1 and CDR2: SNHLY and FYNNEI. This CDR3 reads CASSRKGNIQYF. In DNA, the CDR3 is TGTGCCAGCAGCAGGAAGGGAAACATTCAGTACTTC.

The J gene is TRBJ2-6, the V gene TRBV4-2, with 7 positions matching TRBD1. V gave up 2 bases and J gave up 2 bases; unmatched junction bases: 6. The CDR3 has 17 residues. Per germline, CDR1 LGHNA and CDR2 YNFKEQ. The CDR3 DNA follows: TGTGCCAGCAGCCAACACAGTACAGGGGCTGGGGCCAACGTCCTGACTTTC. Translated, it gives CASSQHSTGAGANVLTF.

As to this clone: Its ends do not fully match the called genes, so a read error is possible. Different DNA sequences within this sample yield the same CDR3. The rearrangement joins TRBV30 to TRBJ2-2; D call uncertain. The CDR3 consists of 14 residues. The germline gives CDR1 GTSNPN, CDR2 SVGIG (reference sequence). CDR3: CACPTQTNTGELFF. In DNA, the CDR3 is TGCGCCTGTCCGACTCAGACGAACACCGGGGAGCTGTTTTTT.

This rearrangement joins TRBV30 to TRBJ1-3; D is ambiguous. The CDR3 sequence is 10 residues long. Germline V CDR1 and CDR2: GTSNPN, SVGIG (reference sequence). Trimming cost V 2 bases and J 9 bases, with 5 bases left between them. Here the CDR3 reads CAWSSTTIYF. The CDR3 coding sequence is TGTGCCTGGAGTTCTACCACCATATATTTT.

This chain uses TRBV2 with TRBJ2-2, with TRBD1 as a possible D gene (6 bases). V was trimmed by 6 bases and J by 1 base, leaving 15 bases between them. The CDR3 runs to 16 residues. From germline, CDR1 is SNHLY and CDR2 FYNNEI. DNA of the CDR3: TGTGCCAGCAGCCCAAAAACAGGGAAGAACACCGGGGAGCTGTTTTTT. This codes for CASSPKTGKNTGELFF.

This chain uses TRBV3-1 (or the pseudogene TRBV3-2) with TRBJ2-7; TRBD2 might be the D (6 bases). This CDR3 region has 15 residues. CDR1 and CDR2 from the germline V gene are LGHDT and YNNKEL (reference sequence). Trimming took off 5 bases at V and 2 bases at J, with 16 bases between the two ends. CDR3 amino acids: CASSTRGVPPYEQYF. DNA for the CDR3: TGTGCCAGCAGCACACGCGGGGTCCCCCCCTACGAGCAGTACTTC.

The V gene is TRBV5-5, the J gene TRBJ1-2, with D possibly matching TRBD1 (5 bases). The germline CDR1 and CDR2 sequences are SGHKS and YYEKEE (reference sequence). This CDR3 is 13 amino acids long. V gave up 2 bases and J gave up 5 bases, with 10 bases separating them. CDR3 amino acids: CASSFTRQYGYTF. The CDR3 DNA follows: TGTGCCAGCAGCTTTACGAGACAGTATGGCTACACCTTC.

This clone was seen more than once but under ten times. CDR3 nucleotide sequence: TGTGCCAGCAGTTTACCCAGGACAGGGGGAGTTGGTGGGGCCAACGTCCTGACTTTC. Translation gives CASSLPRTGGVGGANVLTF. This chain uses TRBV27 with TRBJ2-6; TRBD1 agrees at 10 bases. The V gene's germline CDR1 is MNHEY and CDR2 SMNVEV (reference sequence). The length of the CDR3 is 19 residues. The V gene end was trimmed by 2 bases and the J gene end by 3 bases; junction bases not matched to a gene: 10.

The chain uses TRBV6-5 and TRBJ1-4; D is possibly TRBD1 (5 bases). Trimming stripped 6 bases from V and 3 bases from J, with 11 bases between. The CDR3 runs to 14 residues. The germline CDR1 and CDR2 sequences are MNHEY and SVGAGI. The CDR3 protein is CASRLDTSNEKLFF. DNA for the CDR3: TGTGCCAGCAGACTGGACACTTCTAATGAAAAACTGTTTTTT.

The V and J genes are TRBV19 and TRBJ1-1; D gene unclear. Between the trimmed V and J ends, which lost 5 bases and 1 base, there was a span of 11 bases. CDR1 is LNHDA, CDR2 SQIVND, per germline (reference sequence). CDR3 length: 14 amino acids. The CDR3 nucleotides are TGTGCCAGTAGTTCTCACAAGACGAACACTGAAGCTTTCTTT. Translating gives CASSSHKTNTEAFF.

The CDR3 bases are TGCAGCGTTGCGCCACAGGGGGTCGGTGAGACCCAGTACTTC. Its translation is CSVAPQGVGETQYF. The J gene is TRBJ2-5, the V gene TRBV29-1; TRBD1 matches 8 bases. Losses at the gene ends were 4 bases for V and 5 bases for J; bases not matched to a gene: 9. The germline CDR1 and CDR2 sequences are SQVTM and ANQGSEA. The CDR3 is 14 amino acids.

The gene calls are TRBV6-5 and TRBJ1-6; 7 positions agree with TRBD1. Looked up from germline, CDR1 is MNHEY and CDR2 is SVGAGI. The CDR3 sequence is 15 residues long. Trimming at V came to 6 bases and at J to 9 bases, leaving 11 bases not matched to a gene. The CDR3 loop is CASSFRQGGSSPLHF. DNA of the CDR3: TGTGCCAGCAGCTTCCGCCAGGGGGGGAGTTCACCCCTCCACTTT.

The gene calls are TRBV2 and TRBJ2-5; D not certain. V dropped 4 bases and J dropped 9 bases, with 21 bases sitting between them. The CDR3 loop spans 15 amino acids. The germline V gene encodes CDR1 SNHLY and CDR2 FYNNEI. CDR3 amino acids: CASSAIELPEQAQYF. CDR3 nucleotide sequence: TGTGCCAGCAGTGCAATTGAACTACCCGAGCAGGCCCAGTACTTC.

The chain employs TRBV27 and TRBJ2-2; TRBD1 aligns across 7 bases. J gave up 1 base and V 8 bases, and 4 bases lay outside the gene matches. Germline lookup yields CDR1 MNHEY and CDR2 SMNVEV (reference sequence). The CDR3 extends over 14 amino acids. The DNA for the CDR3 is TGTGCCAGCGGGCGGACAGGGAACACCGGGGAGCTGTTTTTT. Protein product: CASGRTGNTGELFF.

This chain connects TRBV27 to TRBJ1-1, with TRBD1 identical over 9 bases. The V gene's germline CDR1 is MNHEY and CDR2 SMNVEV (reference sequence). The CDR3 loop spans 15 amino acids. Unmatched junction bases numbered 8, after V lost 5 bases and J lost 4 bases. CDR3 nucleotide sequence: TGTGCCAGCAGTCCCACGACAGGGGGAGGCACTGAAGCTTTCTTT. This codes for CASSPTTGGGTEAFF.

This clone was detected once. The chain couples TRBV5-1 to TRBJ2-3; 7 nucleotides align to TRBD2. The CDR3 sequence is 15 residues long. Germline V gives CDR1 SGHRS, CDR2 YFSETQ. The trim removed 4 bases at V and 2 bases at J, leaving 7 bases unmatched. The CDR3 reads CASSPTSEITDTQYF. Written as DNA, the CDR3 is TGCGCCAGCAGCCCAACTAGCGAGATCACAGATACGCAGTATTTT. Supplemented by reference TRBV5-1 and TRBJ2-3, the full variable domain reads KAGVTQTPRYLIKTRGQQVTLSCSPISGHRSVSWYQQTPGQGLQFLFEYFSETQRNKGNFPGRFSGRQFSNSRSEMNVSTLELGDSALYLCASSPTSEITDTQYFGPGTRLTVL.

J is TRBJ2-7 and V is TRBV6-2 or TRBV6-3; 9 positions agree with TRBD2. This CDR3 region has 14 residues. Trimming took 2 bases from V and 7 from J; bases not matched to a gene: 6. CDR1 and CDR2 from the germline V gene are MNHEY and SVGEGT. The DNA for the CDR3 is TGTGCCAGCAGTTACACTGGGACTAGCTGGGAGCAGTACTTC. It specifies CASSYTGTSWEQYF.

This clone was seen a single time. This chain joins TRBV6-5 and TRBJ2-7; D ambiguous. The CDR3 covers 13 residues. Trimming took 5 bases from V and 3 from J, leaving 11 bases between them. CDR1 is MNHEY and CDR2 is SVGAGI in the germline V gene. CDR3 sequence (DNA): TGTGCCAGCAGTACCCAACAGCGCTACGAGCAGTACTTC. It is translated as CASSTQQRYEQYF.

The V and J genes are TRBV11-2 and TRBJ2-6, with TRBD1 matching over 9 bases. This CDR3 contains 18 residues. Trimming cost V 5 bases and J 0 bases; bases outside gene matches: 8. Per the germline V gene, CDR1 is SGHAT and CDR2 is FQNNGV. The DNA for the CDR3 is TGTGCCAGCAGCAGGGGGGACAGGGCACTCTCTGGGGCCAACGTCCTGACTTTC. It specifies CASSRGDRALSGANVLTF.

This clone was counted a single time. V and J are TRBV7-2 and TRBJ1-1; 7 bases agree with TRBD1. With 1 base clipped from V and 0 bases from J, the junction kept 11 bases outside the gene matches. Germline V gene data show CDR1 as SGHTA and CDR2 as FQGNSA. CDR3 length equals 18 residues. The CDR3 spells CASSLGSRQGGMNTEAFF. The CDR3 DNA follows: TGTGCCAGCAGCTTAGGTAGTCGGCAGGGGGGAATGAACACTGAAGCTTTCTTT. Filled out from reference TRBV7-2 and TRBJ1-1, the complete variable domain reads GAGVSQSPSNKVTEKGKDVELRCDPISGHTALYWYRQSLGQGLEFLIYFQGNSAPDKSGLPSDRFSAERTGGSVSTLTIQRTQQEDSAVYLCASSLGSRQGGMNTEAFFGQGTRLTVV.

This chain connects TRBV5-7 to TRBJ1-1; a weak D match, TRBD1 (5 bases). TRBV5-7 is annotated as an ORF whose role is uncertain. This CDR3 spans 17 amino acids. Deletions cut 0 bases from V and 0 bases from J, with 15 bases between. The CDR3 DNA reads TGTGCCAGCAGCTTGGCCAATGGGGCCGTAATGAACACTGAAGCTTTCTTT. Residues: CASSLANGAVMNTEAFF.

This sequence joins TRBV5-1 and TRBJ1-2, with 8 nucleotides matching TRBD1. This CDR3 spans 14 amino acids. In germline, CDR1 is SGHRS, CDR2 YFSETQ. V lost 1 base and J lost 8; bases outside the gene matches: 7. The CDR3 nucleotides are TGCGCCAGCAGCTTGATGGACAGGGCTGGCGGCTACACCTTC. Translation gives CASSLMDRAGGYTF.

The V call is TRBV6-4, the J call TRBJ2-7, with D unresolved. Germline loops: CDR1 MRHNA, CDR2 SNTAGT. The V end lost 0 bases, the J end lost 0 bases, and 6 bases lay between the germline ends. This CDR3 has 14 residues. The CDR3 DNA reads as TGTGCCAGCAGTGACTCCGCAGACTCCTACGAGCAGTACTTC. It yields the protein CASSDSADSYEQYF.

The chain joins TRBV11-2 to TRBJ2-1; D gene uncertain. The germline CDR1 and CDR2 sequences are SGHAT and FQNNGV. V was clipped by 0 bases and J by 10 bases, with 10 bases between them. The CDR3 runs 13 residues. DNA of the CDR3: TGTGCCAGCAGCTTAGAATACCGCGGCGAGCAGTTCTTC. It encodes CASSLEYRGEQFF. Combining the CDR3 with reference TRBV11-2 and TRBJ2-1 gives the whole variable domain EAGVAQSPRYKIIEKRQSVAFWCNPISGHATLYWYQQILGQGPKLLIQFQNNGVVDDSQLPKDRFSAERLKGVDSTLKIQPAKLEDSAVYLCASSLEYRGEQFFGPGTRLTVL.

The V gene is TRBV18, the J gene TRBJ2-5; D unresolved. Looked up from germline, CDR1 is KGHSH and CDR2 is LQKENI. The CDR3 loop spans 13 amino acids. The V end lost 0 bases, the J end lost 3 bases, and 5 bases lay between the germline ends. The CDR3 DNA sequence: TGTGCCAGCTCACCACCGGAAGAAGAGACCCAGTACTTC. Protein product: CASSPPEEETQYF.

The rearrangement links TRBV4-3 to TRBJ2-6; 7 positions match TRBD1. The CDR3 contains 17 residues. The V and J ends lost 2 bases and 0 bases, in that order; junction bases with no gene match: 4. Germline V gene data show CDR1 as LGHNA and CDR2 as YSLEER. This CDR3 is CASSQRQGYSGANVLTF. The CDR3 DNA reads TGCGCCAGCAGCCAACGACAGGGATACTCTGGGGCCAACGTCCTGACTTTC.

This chain's CDR3 is CASLSGVSEGYTEAFF. The CDR3 DNA reads TGTGCTAGTCTGTCGGGGGTTAGTGAAGGGTACACTGAAGCTTTCTTT. The chain couples TRBV12-5 to TRBJ1-1; weak D call: TRBD1 (5 bases). Per the germline V gene, CDR1 is LGHNT and CDR2 is FRNRAP. V was clipped by 8 bases and J by 3 bases, with 22 bases between them. The CDR3 is 16 residues long.

J is TRBJ2-5 and V is TRBV5-1; 7 bases fit TRBD1. The CDR3 is 14 amino acids. V lost 1 base and J lost 5; bases outside the gene matches: 5. Per germline, CDR1 SGHRS and CDR2 YFSETQ. The CDR3 region is CASSLYHRGETQYF. The CDR3 DNA sequence: TGCGCCAGCAGCTTGTACCACAGGGGCGAGACCCAGTACTTC.